The present TCR beta chain was sequenced within a study of blood T cell repertoires in COVID-19. Original processing methods: Reference gene primer amplification gave estimated nucleated cell counts. Libraries were prepared by immunoSEQ multiplex PCR; TCRdb keeps only in-frame clonotypes and omits some of them. V and J calls and clone size are copied from that table; D and trimming were computed from the DNA. The sample consists of 250,000 to 350,000 clones, about 85% of them appearing once. The length of the CDR3 is 12 residues. The V gene's germline CDR1 is MNHNY and CDR2 SVGAGI (reference sequence). V gave up 5 bases and J gave up 5 bases, with 9 bases separating them.

V gene TRBV6-6 combines with J gene TRBJ2-5; no reliable D call. Source material: peripheral blood. This sequence was found in a human donor with COVID-19, enrolled during active disease. The donor label of this sample is uncertain. The CDR3 DNA reads TGTGCCAGCAGTCCCCTAATTGAGACCCAGTACTTC. Amino acids: CASSPLIETQYF.